This T cell receptor (beta chain) emerged from a study of control samples from healthy donors and cancer patients. Trimming took off 5 bases at V and 1 base at J, with 11 bases between the two ends. The CDR3 is made up of 14 amino acids. Germline loops: CDR1 SGHAT, CDR2 FQDESV (reference sequence). The assay was immunoSEQ multiplex PCR, and TCRdb's table has in-frame clones only and misses some. The sample yields fewer than 200,000 clones, 90% seen once. The rearrangement joins TRBV11-1 to TRBJ1-1; D uncertain. The sequenced sample consisted of blood. The sequence came from a woman between 50 and 59 years old in good health. The CDR3, as DNA: TGTGCCAGCAGCCCTCATTCACAGAACACTGAAGCTTTCTTT. Translating gives CASSPHSQNTEAFF.